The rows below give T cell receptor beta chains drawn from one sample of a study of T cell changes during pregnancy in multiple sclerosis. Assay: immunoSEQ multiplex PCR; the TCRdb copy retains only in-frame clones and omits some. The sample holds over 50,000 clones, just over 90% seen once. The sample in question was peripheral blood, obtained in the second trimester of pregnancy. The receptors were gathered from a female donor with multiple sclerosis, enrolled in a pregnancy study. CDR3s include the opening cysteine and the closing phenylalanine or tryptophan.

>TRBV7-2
CASSLSLAGHTDTQYF
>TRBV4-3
CASSEQGGGYTGELFF
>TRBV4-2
CASSQLEREISYEQYF
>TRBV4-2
CASSQVHATSGQETQYF
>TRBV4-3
CASSPTRGVSYEQYF
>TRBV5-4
CASSLLGPTDTQYF
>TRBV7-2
CASSLGQSTNQPQHF
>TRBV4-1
CASSQGQGAINEKLFF
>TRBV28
CASSPNRGRASYEQYF
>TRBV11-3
CASSLGGSSGYTF
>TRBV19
CASSGSRTSGSNEQFF
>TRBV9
CASSPEGAGNTEAFF
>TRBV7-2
CASSSTWPTNYGYTF
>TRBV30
CAWSVMGTGMDTIYF
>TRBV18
CASSPLVGNEQFF
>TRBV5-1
CASSPREEIEQYF
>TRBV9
CASSAWEREGDEQFF
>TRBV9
CASSVAGTLRSGNTIYF
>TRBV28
CASSTLGAKGYNEQFF
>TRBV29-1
CSVRNRGNIQYF
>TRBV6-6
CASSYLSGEGAQYF
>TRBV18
CASRGTSGSGNEQFF